Shown below are 14 T cell receptor beta chains from a single sample sequenced in a study of patients and donors after allogeneic stem cell transplantation. MiXCR, applied by TCRdb to the RT-PCR reads, yields one record per CDR3 protein. Among around 170,000 distinct CDR3 sequences, approximately 24% were seen once, and the ten largest hold about 25%. Sequencing was done on a sample of blood, either unsorted or a sorted T cell fraction (not recorded which). Receptors originate from a human donor who was either an allogeneic HSCT recipient or a stem cell or donor lymphocyte infusion donor (not recorded which). It is not recorded whose cells these are; they may come from a transplant donor.

This clonotype was recorded many times. This rearrangement joins TRBV12-3 or TRBV12-4 to TRBJ1-4; no reliable D call. The CDR3 sequence is 16 residues long. Trimming cost V 6 bases and J 4 bases, with 18 bases left between them. In nucleotides, the CDR3 is TGTGCCAGCAGCCCTACTAACACAGAAGATAATGAAAAACTGTTTTTT. It codes for CASSPTNTEDNEKLFF.

This clonotype was picked up a small number of times. The chain's CDR3 is CSVTGLNTDTQYF. In nucleotides, the CDR3 is TGCAGCGTGACGGGACTAAACACAGATACGCAGTATTTT. The V gene is TRBV29-1, the J gene TRBJ2-3; 7 bases agree with TRBD2. CDR1 is SQVTM and CDR2 is ANQGSEA in the germline V gene. The CDR3 totals 13 residues. V was clipped by 6 bases and J by 2 bases; unmatched bases: 5.

This clonotype turned up a few times. V usage is TRBV5-6 and J usage is TRBJ2-3; 8 bases align to TRBD1. Trimming took 4 bases from V and 5 from J; bases not matched to a gene: 6. The CDR3 extends over 14 amino acids. CDR1 and CDR2 from the germline V gene are SGHDT and YYEEEE. CDR3 residues: CASSTGTGGDTQYF. The CDR3 DNA is TGTGCCAGCAGCACCGGGACAGGTGGAGATACGCAGTATTTT. Drawing the rest from reference TRBV5-6 and TRBJ2-3, the complete variable domain is DAGVTQSPTHLIKTRGQQVTLRCSPKSGHDTVSWYQQALGQGPQFIFQYYEEEERQRGNFPDRFSGHQFPNYSSELNVNALLLGDSALYLCASSTGTGGDTQYFGPGTRLTVL.

This clonotype was detected only a few times. The genes are TRBV7-3 and TRBJ1-2, with D tentatively TRBD1 (5 bases). The CDR3 covers 12 residues. Trimming removed 1 base at V and 6 bases at J, with 6 bases between. CDR1 and CDR2 (germline): SGHTA, FQGTGA. This CDR3 is CASSLRGDGYTF. CDR3 bases: TGTGCCAGCAGCTTAAGGGGGGATGGCTACACCTTC.

This clonotype was counted between two and nine times. The chain carries TRBV2 and TRBJ1-1; D possibly corresponds to TRBD1 (6 bases). V lost 6 bases, J lost 1 base, and 9 bases lay in between. This CDR3 has 13 amino acids. CDR1 and CDR2 (germline): SNHLY, FYNNEI. DNA of the CDR3: TGTGCCAGCAGGTTACAGGGGAACACTGAAGCTTTCTTT. The encoded protein is CASRLQGNTEAFF.

This clonotype was seen only once. The chain couples TRBV7-9 to TRBJ2-3; D remains unclear. Trimming left V 5 bases short and J 4 bases short, with 25 bases between. Germline V gives CDR1 SEHNR, CDR2 FQNEAQ (reference sequence). CDR3 length: 18 residues. As DNA, the CDR3 is TGTGCCAGCAGCGTCAAATTTGTCCCGCGCAGAGAAGCAGATACGCAGTATTTT. Its protein product is CASSVKFVPRREADTQYF.

This clonotype was recorded once. The germline gene is not matched at one end of the junction; a read error may be the cause. The V call is TRBV12-3 or TRBV12-4, the J call TRBJ2-3; 11 nucleotides agree with TRBD2. The CDR3 contains 14 residues. The CDR3 nucleotides are TGTGCCAGCAGTCTAGCGGGAGGAGGAGATACGCAGTATTTT. The encoded protein is CASSLAGGGDTQYF.

This sequence joins TRBV5-5 and TRBJ2-1; the D gene is possibly TRBD2 (6 bases). From germline, CDR1 is SGHKS and CDR2 YYEKEE (reference sequence). The germline V and J ends were trimmed by 7 bases and 15 bases, with 17 bases remaining between them. This CDR3 is 11 amino acids long. CDR3 sequence: CASARREWLFF. The CDR3 DNA reads as TGTGCCAGCGCTCGGAGGGAGTGGCTGTTCTTC.

The sample holds a few counts of this clonotype. This chain uses TRBV10-3 with TRBJ1-3; the D is unclear. The length of the CDR3 is 14 residues. Germline CDR1 reads ENHRY; CDR2 reads SYGVKD. The germline V and J ends were trimmed by 5 bases and 8 bases, with 16 bases remaining between them. The CDR3 nucleotides are TGTGCCATCAGTCCCTCCTCTTCTTGGGACACCATATATTTT. Protein sequence: CAISPSSSWDTIYF.

This clonotype was counted between two and nine times. This chain uses TRBV12-3 or TRBV12-4 with TRBJ1-2, with D perhaps matching TRBD1 (5 bases). This CDR3 is built from 11 residues. The V gene lost 6 bases and the J gene lost 8 bases, with 10 bases spanning the gap. CDR3 protein: CASSRAGGYTF. CDR3 nucleotides: TGTGCCAGCAGCAGGGCGGGAGGCTACACCTTC.

The chain combines TRBV5-1 with TRBJ2-3; D perhaps matches TRBD2 (5 bases). V shed 7 bases and J shed 8 bases, with 14 bases lying between them. The CDR3 runs 12 residues. Germline CDR1 SGHRS, CDR2 YFSETQ. The CDR3 sequence: CASAHRRGTQYF. The CDR3 nucleotides read TGCGCCAGCGCACACCGTCGGGGTACGCAGTATTTT. Based on the CDR3 plus reference TRBV5-1 and TRBJ2-3, the full variable domain is KAGVTQTPRYLIKTRGQQVTLSCSPISGHRSVSWYQQTPGQGLQFLFEYFSETQRNKGNFPGRFSGRQFSNSRSEMNVSTLELGDSALYLCASAHRRGTQYFGPGTRLTVL.

The J gene is TRBJ2-3, the V gene TRBV10-3, with D possibly being TRBD1 (6 bases). The V end lost 11 bases, the J end lost 2 bases, and 20 bases lay between the germline ends. CDR1 and CDR2 (germline): ENHRY, SYGVKD. The CDR3 covers 15 residues. The CDR3 spells CASTEPGHYTDTQYF. CDR3 sequence (DNA): TGTGCCTCCACAGAACCGGGACATTACACAGATACGCAGTATTTT.

The rearrangement links TRBV29-1 to TRBJ2-7; 13 bases fit TRBD2. This CDR3 comprises 14 residues. The germline V gene encodes CDR1 SQVTM and CDR2 ANQGSEA. The ends lost 7 bases at V and 5 bases at J; junction bases unmatched: 8. CDR3 nucleotides: TGCAGCGACGAATGGACTAGCGGGAGCCACGAGCAGTACTTC. Protein product: CSDEWTSGSHEQYF.

The J gene is TRBJ1-5, the V gene TRBV5-1; D remains unclear. The CDR3 is 15 amino acids. The V end was cut by 0 bases, the J end by 0 bases, with 7 bases between. Germline V gives CDR1 SGHRS, CDR2 YFSETQ. CDR3 coding DNA: TGCGCCAGCAGCTTGGGAGACACTAGCAATCAGCCCCAGCATTTT. This translates into CASSLGDTSNQPQHF.